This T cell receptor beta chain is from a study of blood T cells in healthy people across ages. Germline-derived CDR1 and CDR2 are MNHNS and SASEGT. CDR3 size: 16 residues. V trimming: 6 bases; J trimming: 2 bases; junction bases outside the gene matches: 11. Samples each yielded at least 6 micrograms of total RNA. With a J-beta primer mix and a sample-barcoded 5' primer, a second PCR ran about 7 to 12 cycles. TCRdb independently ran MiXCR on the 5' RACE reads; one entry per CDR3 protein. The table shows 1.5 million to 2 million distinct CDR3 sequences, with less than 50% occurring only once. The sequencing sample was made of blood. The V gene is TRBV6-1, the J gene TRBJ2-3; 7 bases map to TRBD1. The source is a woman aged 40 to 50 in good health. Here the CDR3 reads CASSRTGGSVTDTQYF. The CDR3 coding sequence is TGTGCCAGCAGCCGGACAGGTGGCTCTGTCACAGATACGCAGTATTTT.